The 20 T cell receptor beta chains given below trace back to one sample, sequenced in a study of T cells in tumors and immune-related adverse events. This table comes from immunoSEQ multiplex PCR, and its TCRdb copy is limited to in-frame clones, with some not included. Among several thousand clones listed, around 94% were seen once. Sequencing used lymph node tissue, obtained from a patient treated with anti-PD-1 therapy. These TCRs come from a female donor with metastatic renal cell carcinoma.

J is TRBJ1-1 and V is TRBV27, with D possibly matching TRBD1 (6 bases). This CDR3 is built from 12 residues. Germline values: CDR1 MNHEY, CDR2 SMNVEV (reference sequence). V gave up 8 bases and J gave up 1 base, with 8 bases separating them. CDR3 loop: CASRQENTEAFF. The CDR3 DNA follows: TGTGCCAGCCGACAGGAGAACACTGAAGCTTTCTTT.

This chain links TRBV2 with TRBJ2-5; D is unresolved. The CDR3 spans 14 residues. Germline loops: CDR1 SNHLY, CDR2 FYNNEI. Trimming removed 4 bases from V and 5 bases from J, with 14 bases in between. The CDR3 protein is CASSGVGIQETQYF. CDR3 sequence (DNA): TGTGCCAGCAGTGGGGTTGGTATTCAGGAGACCCAGTACTTC.

DNA of the CDR3: TGTGCCAGTAGTTCATCAGGGTTTGGGAACACTGAAGCTTTCTTT. It yields the protein CASSSSGFGNTEAFF. This chain links TRBV19 with TRBJ1-1; maybe TRBD1 (5 bases). This CDR3 is 15 amino acids long. Trimming removed 5 bases from V and 1 base from J, with 14 bases in between. The germline CDR1 and CDR2 sequences are LNHDA and SQIVND (reference sequence). Filled out from reference TRBV19 and TRBJ1-1, the complete variable domain reads DGGITQSPKYLFRKEGQNVTLSCEQNLNHDAMYWYRQDPGQGLRLIYYSQIVNDFQKGDIAEGYSVSREKKESFPLTVTSAQKNPTAFYLCASSSSGFGNTEAFFGQGTRLTVV.

A single count supports this clone. The chain recombines TRBV7-6 with TRBJ1-4, with D possibly TRBD1 on 6 matching bases. Trimming removed 1 base at V and 6 bases at J, with 18 bases between. The CDR3 runs to 17 residues. From germline, CDR1 is SGHVS and CDR2 FNYEAQ. The DNA for the CDR3 is TGTGCCAGCAGCTTAGAGACAGGTTTTACTCGCTATGAAAAACTGTTTTTT. Translation gives CASSLETGFTRYEKLFF.

This clone was detected only a few times. The chain employs TRBV7-9 and TRBJ1-4, with a possible D match to TRBD1 (5 bases). The CDR3 contains 15 residues. The germline gives CDR1 SEHNR, CDR2 FQNEAQ (reference sequence). V lost 1 base and J 11 bases, leaving 17 bases between the germline ends. The CDR3 sequence is CASSLEGAGGRKLFF. CDR3 DNA: TGTGCCAGCAGCTTAGAAGGGGCCGGGGGTAGGAAACTGTTTTTT.

The gene calls are TRBV5-4 and TRBJ2-6; the D is unclear. CDR3 length: 17 residues. From germline, CDR1 is SGHNT and CDR2 YYREEE (reference sequence). Trimming pared 7 bases from V and 5 bases from J, leaving 22 bases between. For the CDR3, the DNA is TGTGCCAGCCGTACGCTTACCAGACAAAGTCGGGCCAACGTCCTGACTTTC. Protein: CASRTLTRQSRANVLTF.

This clone was seen a single time. This sequence joins TRBV27 and TRBJ1-3, with D possibly being TRBD1 (5 bases). The germline V and J ends were trimmed by 5 bases and 2 bases, with 10 bases remaining between them. The CDR3 totals 14 residues. The germline V gene has CDR1 MNHEY and CDR2 SMNVEV (reference sequence). The CDR3 loop reads CASSPNRPGNTIYF. The CDR3 DNA reads TGTGCCAGCAGTCCTAACAGGCCTGGAAACACCATATATTTT.

This chain links TRBV4-3 with TRBJ1-2, with TRBD1 matching 9 bases. CDR1 and CDR2 from the germline V gene are LGHNA and YSLEER. The J segment lost 8 bases and the V segment lost 0 bases, leaving 7 bases of the junction unmatched. This CDR3 region has 15 residues. The CDR3, as DNA: TGCGCCAGCAGCCAAGATGTACAGGGGGCTATAGGCTACACCTTC. This gives the protein CASSQDVQGAIGYTF.

V and J are TRBV18 and TRBJ1-3, with a weak D call TRBD1 (5 bases). V dropped 4 bases and J dropped 4 bases, with 14 bases sitting between them. Germline V gives CDR1 KGHSH, CDR2 LQKENI. This CDR3 contains 15 residues. The CDR3 DNA reads as TGTGCCAGCTCACAGGGACTTCTCAACGGAAACACCATATATTTT. Its protein is CASSQGLLNGNTIYF.

The table lists this clone with a few counts. The rearrangement links TRBV7-2 to TRBJ2-2; no firm D call. Germline values: CDR1 SGHTA, CDR2 FQGNSA. V shed 1 base and J shed 2 bases, with 8 bases lying between them. The CDR3 totals 15 residues. CDR3 sequence: CASSLGARNTGELFF. In nucleotides, the CDR3 is TGTGCCAGCAGCTTAGGGGCAAGAAACACCGGGGAGCTGTTTTTT.

This sequence joins TRBV9 and TRBJ2-3; 12 nucleotides align to TRBD2. Losses at the gene ends were 0 bases for V and 3 bases for J; bases not matched to a gene: 8. Germline assignment: CDR1 SGDLS and CDR2 YYNGEE. This CDR3 has 18 residues. The CDR3 nucleotides read TGTGCCAGCAGCGTAGTGGCTAGCGGGGGGGCATTAACAGATACGCAGTATTTT. Encoded protein: CASSVVASGGALTDTQYF. Drawing the rest from reference TRBV9 and TRBJ2-3, the complete variable domain is DSGVTQTPKHLITATGQRVTLRCSPRSGDLSVYWYQQSLDQGLQFLIQYYNGEERAKGNILERFSAQQFPDLHSELNLSSLELGDSALYFCASSVVASGGALTDTQYFGPGTRLTVL.

This sequence joins TRBV6-1 and TRBJ2-2, with TRBD2 matching over 15 bases. V trimming: 1 base; J trimming: 7 bases; junction bases outside the gene matches: 10. The CDR3 is 19 residues long. CDR1 MNHNS and CDR2 SASEGT come from the germline V gene. The CDR3 region is CASSEGARTSGRANGELFF. Written as DNA, the CDR3 is TGTGCCAGCAGTGAAGGCGCGCGGACTAGCGGGAGGGCCAACGGGGAGCTGTTTTTT.

V usage is TRBV5-4 and J usage is TRBJ1-1, with TRBD1 matching over 11 bases. The V segment lost 0 bases and the J segment 4 bases; nucleotides outside the gene matches: 2. The germline CDR1 and CDR2 sequences are SGHNT and YYREEE (reference sequence). The CDR3 is made up of 15 amino acids. This CDR3 reads CASSLGGTGGTEAFF. The CDR3 bases are TGTGCCAGCAGCTTGGGAGGGACAGGGGGCACTGAAGCTTTCTTT.

The chain has TRBV5-1 and TRBJ1-2, with TRBD1 as a possible D gene (5 bases). The CDR3 loop spans 13 amino acids. CDR1 and CDR2 (germline): SGHRS, YFSETQ. Trimming shortened V by 2 bases and J by 7 bases, and 12 bases separated the two germline ends. CDR3 coding DNA: TGCGCCAGCAGCTTAGCGGGACTCTCTGGCTACACCTTC. This codes for CASSLAGLSGYTF.

The chain employs TRBV2 and TRBJ1-6; tentatively, D is TRBD1 (5 bases). CDR1 and CDR2 (germline): SNHLY, FYNNEI. Trimming cost V 1 base and J 2 bases, with 6 bases left between them. The CDR3 consists of 15 residues. The DNA for the CDR3 is TGTGCCAGCAGTGAAGAGGGACCCTATAATTCACCCCTCCACTTT. Translation: CASSEEGPYNSPLHF.

J is TRBJ2-1 and V is TRBV5-5; no firm D call. V was cut by 0 bases and J by 11 bases, with 18 bases left in between. The length of the CDR3 is 15 residues. From germline, CDR1 is SGHKS and CDR2 YYEKEE (reference sequence). Here the CDR3 DNA reads TGTGCCAGCAGCTTGGCCCCCAGCCCCAACCAAAAGCAGTTCTTC. The encoded protein is CASSLAPSPNQKQFF.

The V gene is TRBV6-5, the J gene TRBJ2-2; D is undetermined. V lost 2 bases and J lost 7, with 8 bases in between. The CDR3 is 13 residues long. Germline V gene lookup returns CDR1 MNHEY and CDR2 SVGAGI. CDR3 nucleotides: TGTGCCAGCAGTTACACTGAATACGGGGAGCTGTTTTTT. Protein product: CASSYTEYGELFF.

The chain combines TRBV6-5 with TRBJ2-3; 14 bases fit TRBD2. The CDR3 has 15 amino acids. V lost 2 bases, J lost 10 bases, and 5 bases stayed unmatched. Germline assignment: CDR1 MNHEY and CDR2 SVGAGI. The CDR3 DNA follows: TGTGCCAGCAGTTACAGCGGACTAGCGGGAGGCGCGCAGTATTTT. It translates to CASSYSGLAGGAQYF.

This clone was observed once. The V call is TRBV15, the J call TRBJ1-2, with D maybe TRBD1 (6 bases). The CDR3 has 14 amino acids. Germline values: CDR1 LNHNV, CDR2 YYDKDF (reference sequence). The V end was cut by 0 bases, the J end by 6 bases, with 11 bases between. As DNA, the CDR3 is TGTGCCACCAGCAGAGATACAGGGAACAATGGCTACACCTTC. This translates into CATSRDTGNNGYTF.

The chain employs TRBV6-9 and TRBJ2-7; 8 bases agree with TRBD2. The CDR3 has 15 amino acids. Germline CDR1 is MNHGY and CDR2 is SVAAGI. Trimming at V came to 9 bases and at J to 0 bases, leaving 10 bases not matched to a gene. The CDR3 DNA reads TGTGCCAGGAGGACTAAGCGGGAGAGCTCCTACGAGCAGTACTTC. It encodes CARRTKRESSYEQYF.